Given below is one T cell receptor beta chain in context. This clone has a handful of counts. The antigen it binds to is not known. No base-level quality is on record; no much larger clone is a single base apart. Sequencing of TCRB CDR3 was done on genomic DNA with the immunoSEQ assay. The original methods were these. Patient CD8+ clones larger than 1% were compared against published virus-specific TCRB sequences, and only a few matched. Analyses were restricted to productive TCRB rearrangements. Clonality was calculated as a Shannon entropy-based productive clonality index, and a clone was defined by a unique TCRB CDR3 sequence. The template counts of each clone relative to the total templates per sample were used to calculate repertoire overlap between two samples. Flow cytometry-measured V-gene usage correlated with V-gene usage from TCRB sequencing, with a Spearman r of approximately 0.6. TCRdb provides this immuneACCESS table in a form limited to in-frame rearrangements. Some clones are lacking; in checked studies, under half of them reflect an unresolved V gene, and why the rest are absent is not known. V and J calls and clone size come straight from that table; D and trimming were deduced from the DNA. This sample lists several thousand clones; approximately 79% were detected once. The ten biggest clones cover under 5.5% of the sample.

The sample originates from a study of somatic mutations in cytotoxic T cells in rheumatoid arthritis (dated by TCRdb to 2015 to 2018). Regarding the study in general: Peripheral blood (around 29 ml EDTA) was collected from patients immediately after diagnosis and before any treatment began. Some V beta antibody-stained T-cell populations were flow-sorted on a FACSAria II or Sony SH800 at nearly 100% purity, and sorted V beta1+ cells also underwent TCRB sequencing. The study asked whether expanded CD8+ T-cell clones in newly diagnosed, untreated rheumatoid arthritis carry somatic mutations, and used TCRB deep sequencing to characterize clonality. A total of roughly 60 rheumatoid arthritis patients and about 20 healthy controls underwent TCRB deep sequencing. Patient and control groups had essentially identical median ages.

Overall study results and their limits: The slight TRBV07 underrepresentation in patients was not adjusted for multiple comparisons. There was no significant difference in CD8+ T-cell clonality between rheumatoid arthritis patients and age-matched healthy controls. The antigen targets of the expanded CD8+ clones were unknown, and absence from virus-specific databases did not rule out viral specificity. An increase of CD8+ clonality with age was seen in patients (Spearman r ~ 0.49) but not in healthy controls. The largest CD8+ clone made up more than 20% of CD8+ cells in about an eighth of the 65 patients, and blood and synovial fluid shared several identical CD8+ TCRB sequences.

CDR1 SGHRS and CDR2 YFSETQ are derived from the germline V gene. From the cysteine up to the phenylalanine, the CDR3 has a length of 15 residues. Left in the record is the CDR3 DNA by itself, 45 bases read in frame from the first base. Germline trimming amounts to 4 bases on V and 5 bases on J, with 8 as the count of junction bases outside the gene matches. Flow cytometry confirmed the purity of CD4+ and CD8+ cells that had been isolated by positive magnetic bead selection on an AutoMACS. Initial screening for clonal expansions relied on flow cytometry with a TCR V beta antibody panel, after which sorted CD8+ fractions underwent TCRB deep sequencing for characterization. Isolation of peripheral blood mononuclear cells was done through Ficoll-Paque PLUS density gradient separation. Using Nucleospin Tissue or Tissue XS kits, DNA was extracted from CD4-enriched, CD8-enriched or PBMC samples, with quantification by a Qubit 2.0 fluorometer.

Recombination connected TRBV5-1 to TRBJ2-7; 11 junctional bases match TRBD2. Sequencing was done on a sample of CD8+ T cells sorted from blood. This TCR was recovered from an adult with rheumatoid arthritis. The CDR3 loop reads CASSGPLAGGNEQYF. The nucleotide sequence reads TGCGCCAGCAGCGGCCCTCTAGCGGGAGGCAACGAGCAGTACTTC.